This entry is about one TCR beta chain. What it binds is not known. This CDR3 contains 14 residues. V lost 2 bases and J 2 bases, leaving 9 bases between the germline ends. CDR1 MNHEY and CDR2 SMNVEV come from the germline V gene (reference sequence). As it was prepared, the TCRbeta library received unique molecular identifiers. One entry per CDR3 protein results from TCRdb running MiXCR on the PCR reads. Of approximately 32,000 distinct CDR3 sequences listed, under 6.5% are singletons. These data belong to a study of T-cell reconstitution after alpha-beta-depleted transplantation in children. Study findings and constraints: Recipient T cells and thymic progenitors that survived were the source of the high TCRbeta diversity seen at day 60 in some patients. Among T cells one year after transplant, newly produced cells accounted for most counts and diversity. The origin of alpha-beta T cells about two months after transplant was reportedly several hundred expanded graft clones.

The TCR was taken from a child younger than two who had a stem cell transplant for acute myeloid leukemia, so the T cells may come from the graft donor. This sequence joins TRBV27 and TRBJ2-5, with TRBD2 as a possible D gene (5 bases). This specimen consisted of peripheral blood, obtained 60 days after TCRalphabeta/CD19-depleted stem cell transplant. The chain's CDR3 is CASSLARAQETQYF. CDR3 nucleotides: TGTGCCAGCAGTTTAGCGAGGGCTCAAGAGACCCAGTACTTC.